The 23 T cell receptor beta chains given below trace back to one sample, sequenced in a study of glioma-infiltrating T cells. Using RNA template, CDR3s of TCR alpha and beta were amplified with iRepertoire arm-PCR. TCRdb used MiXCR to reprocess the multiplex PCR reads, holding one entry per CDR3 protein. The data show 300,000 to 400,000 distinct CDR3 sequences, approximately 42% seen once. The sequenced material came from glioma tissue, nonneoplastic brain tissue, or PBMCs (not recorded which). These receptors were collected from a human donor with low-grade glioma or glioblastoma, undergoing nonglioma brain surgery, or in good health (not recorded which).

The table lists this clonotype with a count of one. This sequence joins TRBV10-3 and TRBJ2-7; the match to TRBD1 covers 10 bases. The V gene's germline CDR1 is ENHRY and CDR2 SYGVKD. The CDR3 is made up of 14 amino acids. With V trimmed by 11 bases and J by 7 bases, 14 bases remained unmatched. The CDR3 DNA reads TGTGCCGCCAGTGACCCGGGACAGGGGCAAGAGCAGTACTTC. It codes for CAASDPGQGQEQYF.

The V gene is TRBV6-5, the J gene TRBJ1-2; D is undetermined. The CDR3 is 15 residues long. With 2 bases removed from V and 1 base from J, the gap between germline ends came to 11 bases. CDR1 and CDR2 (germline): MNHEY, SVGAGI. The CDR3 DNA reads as TGTGCCAGCAGTTACGGATGCAAGTTTAACTATGGCTACACCTTC. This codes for CASSYGCKFNYGYTF.

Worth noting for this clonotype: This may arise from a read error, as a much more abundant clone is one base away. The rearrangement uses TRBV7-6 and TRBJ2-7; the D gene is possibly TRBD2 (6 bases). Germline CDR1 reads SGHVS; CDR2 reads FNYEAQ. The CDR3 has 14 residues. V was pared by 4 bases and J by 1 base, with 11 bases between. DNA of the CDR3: TGTGCCAGCAGCTCGGGAGCTGGATCCTACGAGCAGTACTTC. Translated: CASSSGAGSYEQYF.

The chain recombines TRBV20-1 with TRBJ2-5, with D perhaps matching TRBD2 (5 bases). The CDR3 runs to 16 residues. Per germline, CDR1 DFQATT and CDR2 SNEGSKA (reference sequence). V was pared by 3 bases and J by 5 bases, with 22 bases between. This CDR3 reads CSASWDRAVSGETQYF. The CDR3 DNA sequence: TGCAGTGCTAGTTGGGATAGGGCAGTATCGGGGGAGACCCAGTACTTC.

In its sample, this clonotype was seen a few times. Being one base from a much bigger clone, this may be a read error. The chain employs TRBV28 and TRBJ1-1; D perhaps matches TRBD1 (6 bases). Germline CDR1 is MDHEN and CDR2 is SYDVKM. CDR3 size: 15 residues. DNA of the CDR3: TGTACCAGCAGTATTGGGGGGGCAGAGTACACTGAAGCTTTCTTT. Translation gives CTSSIGGAEYTEAFF.

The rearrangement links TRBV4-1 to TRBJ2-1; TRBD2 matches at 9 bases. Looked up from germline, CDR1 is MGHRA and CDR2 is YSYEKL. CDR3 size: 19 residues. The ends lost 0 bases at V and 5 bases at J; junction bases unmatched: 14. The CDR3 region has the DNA TGCGCCAGCAGCCAAGAACGAGGGCAGGAGGCGGGAGGGGACAATGAGCAGTTCTTC. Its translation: CASSQERGQEAGGDNEQFF.

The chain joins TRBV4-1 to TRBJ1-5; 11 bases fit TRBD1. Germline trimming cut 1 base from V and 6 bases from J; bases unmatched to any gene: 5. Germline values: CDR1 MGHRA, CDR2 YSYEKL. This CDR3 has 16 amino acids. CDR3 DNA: TGCGCCAGCAGCCAAGGGACAGGGGGCGTAGGTCAGCCCCAGCATTTT. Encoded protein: CASSQGTGGVGQPQHF.

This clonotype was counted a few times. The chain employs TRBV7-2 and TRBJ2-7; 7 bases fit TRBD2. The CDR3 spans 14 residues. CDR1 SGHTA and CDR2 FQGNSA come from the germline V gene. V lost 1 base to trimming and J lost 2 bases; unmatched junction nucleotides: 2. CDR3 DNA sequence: TGTGCCAGCAGCTTAGAGCGGGGCCCCTACGAGCAGTACTTC. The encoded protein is CASSLERGPYEQYF.

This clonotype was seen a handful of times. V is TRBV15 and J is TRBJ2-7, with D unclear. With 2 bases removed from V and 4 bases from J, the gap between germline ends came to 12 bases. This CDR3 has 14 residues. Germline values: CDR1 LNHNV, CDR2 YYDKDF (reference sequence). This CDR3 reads CATSRPTPPYEQYF. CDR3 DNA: TGTGCCACCAGCAGACCAACCCCCCCGTACGAGCAGTACTTC.

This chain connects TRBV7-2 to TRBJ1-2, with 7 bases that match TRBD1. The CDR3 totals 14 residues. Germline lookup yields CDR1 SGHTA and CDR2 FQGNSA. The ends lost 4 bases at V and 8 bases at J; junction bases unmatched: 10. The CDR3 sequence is CASSSIAGGFGYTF. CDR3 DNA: TGTGCCAGCAGCTCTATTGCAGGGGGTTTCGGCTACACCTTC. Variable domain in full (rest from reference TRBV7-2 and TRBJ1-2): GAGVSQSPSNKVTEKGKDVELRCDPISGHTALYWYRQSLGQGLEFLIYFQGNSAPDKSGLPSDRFSAERTGGSVSTLTIQRTQQEDSAVYLCASSSIAGGFGYTFGSGTRLTVV.

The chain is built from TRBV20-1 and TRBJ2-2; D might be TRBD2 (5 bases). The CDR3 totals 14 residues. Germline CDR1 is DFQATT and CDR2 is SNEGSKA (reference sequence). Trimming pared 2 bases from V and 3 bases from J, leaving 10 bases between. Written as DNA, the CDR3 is TGCAGTGCTAGAAGAGGGAGAGACACCGGGGAGCTGTTTTTT. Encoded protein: CSARRGRDTGELFF.

CDR3 nucleotide sequence: TGTGCCATCAGTGAGCCGGACACCCGATACGAGCAGTACTTC. It specifies CAISEPDTRYEQYF. The chain has TRBV10-3 and TRBJ2-7; tentative D call: TRBD1 (5 bases). Germline CDR1 is ENHRY and CDR2 is SYGVKD. CDR3 length equals 14 residues. V was clipped by 2 bases and J by 4 bases, with 12 bases between them.

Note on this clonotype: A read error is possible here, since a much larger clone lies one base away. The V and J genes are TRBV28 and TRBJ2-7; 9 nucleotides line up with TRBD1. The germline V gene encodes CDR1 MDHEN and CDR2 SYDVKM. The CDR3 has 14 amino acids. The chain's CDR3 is CASNLRDRDNEEYF. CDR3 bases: TGTGCCAGCAATCTCCGGGACAGGGACAACGAGGAGTACTTC.

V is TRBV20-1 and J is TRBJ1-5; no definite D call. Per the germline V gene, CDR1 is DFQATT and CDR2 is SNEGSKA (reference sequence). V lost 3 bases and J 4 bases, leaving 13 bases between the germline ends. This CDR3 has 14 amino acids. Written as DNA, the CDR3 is TGCAGTGCTAGCACGATGGAGCTTAATCAGCCCCAGCATTTT. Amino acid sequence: CSASTMELNQPQHF.

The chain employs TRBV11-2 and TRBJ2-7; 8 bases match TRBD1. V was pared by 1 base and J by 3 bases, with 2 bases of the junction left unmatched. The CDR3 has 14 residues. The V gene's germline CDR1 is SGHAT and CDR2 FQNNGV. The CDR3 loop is CASSLGRGHYEQYF. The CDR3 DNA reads TGTGCCAGCAGCTTAGGCAGGGGGCACTACGAGCAGTACTTC.

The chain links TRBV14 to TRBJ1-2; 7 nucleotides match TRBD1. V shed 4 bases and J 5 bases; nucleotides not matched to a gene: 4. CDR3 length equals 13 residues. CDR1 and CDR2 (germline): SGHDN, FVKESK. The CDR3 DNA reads TGTGCCAGCAGCCGGGACAGTGGTTATGGCTACACCTTC. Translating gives CASSRDSGYGYTF.

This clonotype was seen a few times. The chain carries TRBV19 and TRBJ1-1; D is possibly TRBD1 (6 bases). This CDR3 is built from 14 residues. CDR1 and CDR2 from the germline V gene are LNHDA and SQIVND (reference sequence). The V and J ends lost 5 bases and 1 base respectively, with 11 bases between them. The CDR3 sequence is CASSRKGGNTEAFF. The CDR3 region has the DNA TGTGCCAGTAGTCGGAAGGGGGGGAACACTGAAGCTTTCTTT.

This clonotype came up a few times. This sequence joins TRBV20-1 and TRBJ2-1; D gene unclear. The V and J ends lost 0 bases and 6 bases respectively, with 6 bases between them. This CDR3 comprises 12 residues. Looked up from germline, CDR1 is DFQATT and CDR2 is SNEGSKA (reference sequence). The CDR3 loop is CSARDSFNEQFF. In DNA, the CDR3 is TGCAGTGCTAGAGACAGTTTCAATGAGCAGTTCTTC.

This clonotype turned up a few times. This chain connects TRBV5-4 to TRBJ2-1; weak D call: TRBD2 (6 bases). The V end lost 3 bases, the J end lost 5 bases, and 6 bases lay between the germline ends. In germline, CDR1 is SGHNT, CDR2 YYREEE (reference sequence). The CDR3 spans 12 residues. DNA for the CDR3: TGTGCCAGCAGCTGGGGGGACAATGAGCAGTTCTTC. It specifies CASSWGDNEQFF.

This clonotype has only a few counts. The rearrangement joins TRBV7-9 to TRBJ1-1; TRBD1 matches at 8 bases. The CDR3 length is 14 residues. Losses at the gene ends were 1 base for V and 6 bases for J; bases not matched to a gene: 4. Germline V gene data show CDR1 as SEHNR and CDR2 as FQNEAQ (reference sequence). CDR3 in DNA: TGTGCCAGCAGCTTAGTTGGACAGGGCTCTGAAGCTTTCTTT. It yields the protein CASSLVGQGSEAFF.

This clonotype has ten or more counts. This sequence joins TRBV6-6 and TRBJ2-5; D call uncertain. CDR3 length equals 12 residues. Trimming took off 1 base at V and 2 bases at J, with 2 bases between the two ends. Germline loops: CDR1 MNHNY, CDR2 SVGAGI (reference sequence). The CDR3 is CASSYFQETQYF. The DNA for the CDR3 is TGTGCCAGCAGTTACTTTCAAGAGACCCAGTACTTC.

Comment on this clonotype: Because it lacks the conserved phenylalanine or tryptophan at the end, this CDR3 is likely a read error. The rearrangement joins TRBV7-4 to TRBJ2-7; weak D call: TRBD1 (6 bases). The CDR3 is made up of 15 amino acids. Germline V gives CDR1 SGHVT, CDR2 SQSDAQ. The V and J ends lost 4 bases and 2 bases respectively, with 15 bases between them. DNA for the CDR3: TGTGCCAGCAGCTCAGTGGCAGGGGCCACCTACGAGCAGTACATC. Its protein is CASSSVAGATYEQYI.

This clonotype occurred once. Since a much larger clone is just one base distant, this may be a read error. The CDR3 nucleotides read TGTGCCAGCACCGCGACCGGGACAGGGAACTATGCCTACACCTTC. Its translation is CASTATGTGNYAYTF. The V gene is TRBV27, the J gene TRBJ1-2, with 9 bases fitting TRBD1. Germline lookup yields CDR1 MNHEY and CDR2 SMNVEV (reference sequence). This CDR3 is 15 amino acids long.